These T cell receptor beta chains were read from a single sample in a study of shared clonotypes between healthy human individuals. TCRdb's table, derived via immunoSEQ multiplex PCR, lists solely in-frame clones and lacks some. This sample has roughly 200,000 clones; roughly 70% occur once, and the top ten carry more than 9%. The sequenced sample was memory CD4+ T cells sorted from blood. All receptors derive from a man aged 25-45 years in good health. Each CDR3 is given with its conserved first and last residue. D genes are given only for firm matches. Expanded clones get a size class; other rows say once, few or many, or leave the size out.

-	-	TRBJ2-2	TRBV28	CASRDSATGELFF	TGTGCCAGCCGCGACAGCGCCACCGGGGAGCTGTTTTTT
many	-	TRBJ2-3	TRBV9	CASSVDRWGGTDTQYF	TGTGCCAGCAGCGTAGATAGATGGGGGGGCACAGATACGCAGTATTTT
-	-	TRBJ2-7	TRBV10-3	CAISEQGSGYEQYF	TGTGCCATCAGTGAGCAGGGTAGCGGATACGAGCAGTACTTC
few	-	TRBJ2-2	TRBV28	CASTTLTTNTGELFF	TGTGCCAGCACCACACTAACCACCAACACCGGGGAGCTGTTTTTT
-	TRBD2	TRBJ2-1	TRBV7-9	CASSSRTSGGGNEQFF	TGTGCCAGCAGCTCCCGGACTAGCGGGGGGGGCAATGAGCAGTTCTTC
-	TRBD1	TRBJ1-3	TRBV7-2	CASSLVGTAGNTIYF	TGTGCCAGCAGCTTAGTGGGGACAGCCGGAAACACCATATATTTT
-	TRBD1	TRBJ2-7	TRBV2	CASSFDRDSYEQYF	TGTGCCAGCAGCTTCGACAGGGACTCCTACGAGCAGTACTTC
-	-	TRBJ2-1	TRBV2	CASSDPAYEQFF	TGTGCCAGCAGTGATCCGGCCTATGAGCAGTTCTTC
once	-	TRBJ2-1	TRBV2	CASSVKGGGIGEQFF	TGTGCCAGCAGTGTAAAGGGAGGGGGGATCGGTGAGCAGTTCTTC
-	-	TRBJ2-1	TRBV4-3	CASSQTIINNEQFF	TGCGCCAGCAGCCAGACGATAATAAACAATGAGCAGTTCTTC
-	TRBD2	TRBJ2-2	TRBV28	CASSAAGMNTGELFF	TGTGCCAGCAGTGCAGCGGGAATGAACACCGGGGAGCTGTTTTTT